This T cell receptor (beta chain) was captured in a study of tumor-infiltrating lymphocytes in primary liver carcinoma. Looking at the study overall: Sample yields of productive TCRbeta reads, ranging from roughly 3.65 to 7.13 million, were similar across tissue types. Study findings and constraints: Tumors and blood were compared for top-250-clone fraction, and tumors had the significantly higher value (p = 0.039). Tumor region pairs outstripped tumor-adjacent and tumor-blood pairs in overlap.

Germline DNA was also extracted, with blood RNA taken from unsorted whole blood. Approximately 4.2 milliliters of peripheral blood were drawn preoperatively. Concerning this clonotype: Its antigen is not identified.

With 8 bases clipped from V and 12 bases from J, the junction kept 12 bases outside the gene matches. This CDR3 is built from 13 residues. Germline V lookup: CDR1 KGHDR, CDR2 SFDVKD. With about 470 ng total RNA as template and a constant-region primer, TCR beta cDNA was made. It was through three nested multiplex PCR rounds of slightly modified ARM-PCR that TCR beta libraries arose. TRBV1-TRBV30 forward primers and a C-beta reverse primer were used in the first two PCR rounds, which each ran for around 11 cycles. TCRdb processed the multiplex PCR reads anew with MiXCR; each CDR3 protein has one entry. The sample includes 300,000 to 400,000 distinct CDR3 sequences, approximately 65% of them seen just once.

Sequencing was done on a sample of peripheral blood. This sequence was found in a man aged 35-49 years with primary liver carcinoma and hepatitis B virus infection. The V and J genes are TRBV24-1 and TRBJ2-1, with 7 bases aligning to TRBD2. CDR3 sequence: CATNATSDSPQFF. CDR3 DNA sequence: TGTGCCACCAATGCAACTAGCGATTCACCGCAGTTCTTC.